The clone carrying this T cell receptor beta chain was found a few times. Its antigen is unknown. The data are from a study of CD8+CD57+ T cells in acquired aplastic anemia. The study's findings and limits: Patients and controls had in common 25 to 30 CD8+ CDR3 sequences.

All sequencing subjects had displayed CD8+CD57+ cell expansion on flow cytometry. The CDR3 length is 13 residues. The germline gives CDR1 SGHTA, CDR2 FQGNSA. The trim removed 4 bases at V and 3 bases at J, leaving 2 bases unmatched. Researchers used genomic DNA as the template to profile TCR beta VDJ and CDR3. Each CDR3 protein gets one entry after TCRdb re-called the reads with MiXCR. The sample contains about 180,000 distinct CDR3 sequences, 63% of which appear only once. Sequencing used sorted CD4+, CD8+, or CD8+CD57+ T cells (not recorded which) from PBMCs. The chain carries TRBV7-2 and TRBJ1-2, with TRBD1 identical over 7 bases. The sequence was obtained from a human donor with aplastic anemia. The CDR3 DNA follows: TGTGCCAGCAGCTCCGGACAGGACTATGGCTACACCTTC. Translation gives CASSSGQDYGYTF.